Each of the 5 T cell receptor beta chains below was sequenced from the same sample in a study of blood T cell repertoires in COVID-19. Some clones are missing from TCRdb's copy, which holds only in-frame ones; the method was immunoSEQ multiplex PCR. The sample holds under 350,000 clones; around 86% are singletons and the top ten take about 3.6%. Sequenced input: peripheral blood. These receptors were obtained from a man aged 18 to 35 with active or convalescent COVID-19.

J is TRBJ1-2 and V is TRBV11-3; tentative D call: TRBD1 (6 bases). Germline CDR1 reads SGHNT; CDR2 reads YENEEA. Between the trimmed V and J ends, which lost 5 bases and 1 base, there was a span of 11 bases. The CDR3 is made up of 14 amino acids. CDR3 residues: CASSETGHNYGYTF. CDR3 sequence (DNA): TGTGCCAGCAGCGAGACAGGCCATAACTATGGCTACACCTTC. Drawing the rest from reference TRBV11-3 and TRBJ1-2, the complete variable domain is EAGVVQSPRYKIIEKKQPVAFWCNPISGHNTLYWYLQNLGQGPELLIRYENEEAVDDSQLPKDRFSAERLKGVDSTLKIQPAELGDSAVYLCASSETGHNYGYTFGSGTRLTVV.

The chain uses TRBV4-3 and TRBJ1-3; D ambiguous. Trimming stripped 1 base from V and 2 bases from J, with 3 bases between. CDR3 length equals 13 residues. The germline V gene has CDR1 LGHNA and CDR2 YSLEER. The CDR3 nucleotides read TGCGCCAGCAGCCAAGTTACTGGAAACACCATATATTTT. It translates to CASSQVTGNTIYF.

In its sample, this clone was seen once. V and J are TRBV7-9 and TRBJ1-2; 7 nucleotides line up with TRBD1. Germline V CDR1 and CDR2: SEHNR, FQNEAQ (reference sequence). The ends lost 4 bases at V and 4 bases at J; junction bases unmatched: 9. The CDR3 spans 15 residues. Written as DNA, the CDR3 is TGTGCCAGCAGCTGGATACAGGGGACTCTCTATGGCTACACCTTC. Amino acid sequence: CASSWIQGTLYGYTF. Based on the CDR3 plus reference TRBV7-9 and TRBJ1-2, the full variable domain is DTGVSQNPRHKITKRGQNVTFRCDPISEHNRLYWYRQTLGQGPEFLTYFQNEAQLEKSRLLSDRFSAERPKGSFSTLEIQRTEQGDSAMYLCASSWIQGTLYGYTFGSGTRLTVV.

The rearrangement joins TRBV19 to TRBJ1-4; 7 bases are a match to TRBD1. CDR3 length equals 15 residues. Germline-derived CDR1 and CDR2 are LNHDA and SQIVND (reference sequence). With V trimmed by 1 base and J by 8 bases, 7 bases remained unmatched. In DNA, the CDR3 is TGTGCCAGTAGTATAGGCCAAGGGGGCAGGGAAAAACTGTTTTTT. It yields the protein CASSIGQGGREKLFF. Looking up the rest from reference TRBV19 and TRBJ1-4 gives the full variable domain: DGGITQSPKYLFRKEGQNVTLSCEQNLNHDAMYWYRQDPGQGLRLIYYSQIVNDFQKGDIAEGYSVSREKKESFPLTVTSAQKNPTAFYLCASSIGQGGREKLFFGSGTQLSVL.

The rearrangement joins TRBV29-1 to TRBJ1-3, with 8 bases fitting TRBD1. Trimming cost V 6 bases and J 4 bases; bases outside gene matches: 8. The CDR3 is 14 residues long. The V gene's germline CDR1 is SQVTM and CDR2 ANQGSEA. CDR3 nucleotides: TGCAGCGTCGCTCCCCGGACAGGGGGAAACACCATATATTTT. Translation gives CSVAPRTGGNTIYF.